One and the same sample provided the 5 T cell receptor beta chains below, sequenced in a study of radiation and T cells in renal cell carcinoma. Using immunoSEQ multiplex PCR, the repertoire was profiled, and TCRdb retains in-frame clones only, with some absent. This sample has about 130,000 clones, with roughly four fifths found just once. Time point noted: blood 2 weeks post-SBRT. Treatment: 15 Gy SBRT to primary tumor, nephrectomy 4 weeks later. The sequencing here drew on blood, taken from a patient whose treatment included radiotherapy and nephrectomy. These receptors all come from a man in his forties or fifties with renal cell carcinoma.

V and J are TRBV4-3 and TRBJ1-4, with no clear D. The CDR3 sequence is 14 residues long. In germline, CDR1 is LGHNA, CDR2 YSLEER. The V gene lost 1 base and the J gene lost 7 bases, with 10 bases spanning the gap. The CDR3 DNA reads as TGCGCCAGCAGCCAAGGGCCGCGCGGTGAAAAACTGTTTTTT. Its protein is CASSQGPRGEKLFF.

The chain combines TRBV10-3 with TRBJ2-3; 7 bases line up with TRBD1. J lost 0 bases, V lost 8 bases, and 8 bases had no gene match. The V gene's germline CDR1 is ENHRY and CDR2 SYGVKD. This CDR3 spans 15 amino acids. In DNA, the CDR3 is TGTGCCATCGGAACCCGGGACAGTAGCACAGATACGCAGTATTTT. Translated, it gives CAIGTRDSSTDTQYF.

The J gene is TRBJ2-3, the V gene TRBV11-3; D is ambiguous. V lost 10 bases and J lost 4, with 9 bases in between. The CDR3 spans 11 residues. Germline CDR1 SGHNT, CDR2 YENEEA. In DNA, the CDR3 is TGTGCCACGATTCAGGCAGATACGCAGTATTTT. It codes for CATIQADTQYF.

The V call is TRBV7-2, the J call TRBJ2-4; D unresolved. The ends were cut back, 5 bases at V and 2 bases at J, with 7 bases in the middle. The CDR3 is 13 residues long. Looked up from germline, CDR1 is SGHTA and CDR2 is FQGNSA. CDR3 sequence (DNA): TGTGCCAGCAGCCAACAGTCCAAAAACATTCAGTACTTC. Translating it yields CASSQQSKNIQYF. Variable domain in full (rest from reference TRBV7-2 and TRBJ2-4): GAGVSQSPSNKVTEKGKDVELRCDPISGHTALYWYRQSLGQGLEFLIYFQGNSAPDKSGLPSDRFSAERTGGSVSTLTIQRTQQEDSAVYLCASSQQSKNIQYFGAGTRLSVL.

This chain uses TRBV5-5 with TRBJ2-2, with no clear D. Germline V gene sequence: CDR1 SGHKS, CDR2 YYEKEE (reference sequence). This CDR3 region has 15 residues. V lost 0 bases and J 4 bases, leaving 10 bases between the germline ends. As DNA, the CDR3 is TGTGCCAGCAGCTTGGGATCTCCTTTCACCGGGGAGCTGTTTTTT. Translating it yields CASSLGSPFTGELFF.